The table lists the clone carrying this T cell receptor (beta chain) with many counts. One entry per CDR3 protein results from TCRdb running MiXCR on the RT-PCR reads. The sample holds around 700,000 distinct CDR3 sequences, more than 13% seen once. The clonotype originates from a female donor in good health, serving as a healthy control. Source material: memory CD4+ T cells from blood.

The CDR3 protein is CASSLPGRISGNTIYF. The CDR3 DNA sequence: TGTGCCAGCAGCCTTCCGGGACGTATCTCTGGAAACACCATATATTTT. The rearrangement joins TRBV6-2 or TRBV6-3 to TRBJ1-3; tentative D call: TRBD1 (5 bases). The CDR3 loop spans 16 amino acids. V was pared by 6 bases and J by 0 bases, with 15 bases between. The germline CDR1 and CDR2 sequences are MNHEY and SVGEGT.